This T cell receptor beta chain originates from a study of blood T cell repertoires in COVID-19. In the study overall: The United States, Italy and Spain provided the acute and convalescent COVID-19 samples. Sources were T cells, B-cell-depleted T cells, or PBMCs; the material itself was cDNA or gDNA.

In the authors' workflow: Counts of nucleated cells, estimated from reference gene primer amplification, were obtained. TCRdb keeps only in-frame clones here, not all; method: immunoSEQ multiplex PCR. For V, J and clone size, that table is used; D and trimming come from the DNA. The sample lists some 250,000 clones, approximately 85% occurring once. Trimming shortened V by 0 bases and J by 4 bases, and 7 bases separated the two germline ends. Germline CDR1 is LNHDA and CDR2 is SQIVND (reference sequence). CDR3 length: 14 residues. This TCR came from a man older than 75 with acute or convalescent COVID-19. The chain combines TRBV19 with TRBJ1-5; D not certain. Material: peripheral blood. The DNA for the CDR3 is TGTGCCAGTAGTATAGAGGCCAGAAATCAGCCCCAGCATTTT. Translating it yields CASSIEARNQPQHF.